Sequencing of this TCR beta chain was carried out in a study of chemoradiotherapy in HPV16-positive cancers. Points from the study as a whole: Candidate HPV-specific clones and E7-related TCR motifs grew in tumor during treatment.

Regarding this clone: Its antigen is unidentified.

Data came from immunoSEQ multiplex PCR; TCRdb stores just in-frame clones and leaves some out. The repertoire holds fewer than 6,000 clones, with more than 65% as singletons. CDR3 length: 15 residues. The trim removed 4 bases at V and 6 bases at J, leaving 8 bases unmatched. In germline, CDR1 is SGHVS, CDR2 FNYEAQ. The sample in question was tumor tissue, obtained from a patient who underwent chemoradiotherapy. This TCR was recovered from a human donor with HPV-associated anogenital cancer. This chain connects TRBV7-6 to TRBJ2-1, with 8 bases lining up with TRBD2. In DNA form, the CDR3 reads TGTGCCAGCAGCTCCCCTCCGGGACTAGTCAATGAGCAGTTCTTC. Its translation: CASSSPPGLVNEQFF.